Only a few counts were recorded for the clone carrying this TCR beta chain. Its antigen is as yet unknown. This sample is part of a study of graft-versus-host responses after intestinal transplantation. Study-wide context: Isolated intestinal, liver-intestinal, or multivisceral transplants were what recipients had. Tacrolimus plus steroids were given to all recipients for approximately three years, preceded by anti-thymocyte globulin induction. Study-level points and caveats: Recipient-marrow GvH clones were detected, some having first appeared in ileum or blood. Patients with graft-donor T cell macrochimerism had high graft-versus-host to host-versus-graft clonal ratios in allografts.

This table comes from immunoSEQ multiplex PCR, and its TCRdb copy is limited to in-frame clones, with some not included. The data hold tens of thousands of clones, with around 90% observed a single time. This TCR came from a human donor who received an intestinal transplant. This specimen consisted of unstimulated CD8+ T cells sorted from spleen or lymph node cells, obtained before intestinal transplant.

The CDR3 region is CASTGTGWAGELFF. The CDR3 coding sequence is TGTGCCAGCACCGGGACAGGGTGGGCCGGGGAGCTGTTTTTT. The genes are TRBV2 and TRBJ2-2; TRBD1 aligns across 9 bases. The ends lost 7 bases at V and 6 bases at J; junction bases unmatched: 6. CDR1 is SNHLY and CDR2 is FYNNEI in the germline V gene. This CDR3 has 14 amino acids.